This record concerns one TCR beta chain sequence. This specimen includes other DNA sequences encoding the same CDR3. The sample is drawn from a study of blood T cell repertoires in COVID-19. Study-level information: COVID-19 samples, acute and convalescent, were from the United States, Italy and Spain. Nucleic acid was either cDNA or gDNA, and it came from T cells, B-cell-depleted T cells, or PBMCs.

How the authors handled the data: By means of reference gene primer amplification, nucleated cell counts were estimated. Some clones are missing from TCRdb's copy, which holds only in-frame ones; the method was immunoSEQ multiplex PCR. V and J calls and clone size follow that table, whereas D and trimming were derived from the DNA. The data hold approximately 250,000 clones, with about 80% observed a single time. Sequenced material: peripheral blood. The TCR sequence derives from a human donor in a cohort sampled during active COVID-19.

The CDR3 DNA reads as TGTGCCAGCAGTTACTCTGGACAGACGAACACTGAAGCTTTCTTT. It yields the protein CASSYSGQTNTEAFF. The chain recombines TRBV6-5 with TRBJ1-1; D is possibly TRBD1 (6 bases). V lost 0 bases to trimming and J lost 1 base, with 9 bases between them. The CDR3 contains 15 residues. The germline V gene encodes CDR1 MNHEY and CDR2 SVGAGI.